This passage covers 15 T cell receptor beta chains from one sample sequenced in a study of hypomethylating agent response in myelodysplastic syndrome. Repertoires were generated with immunoSEQ multiplex PCR, while TCRdb's copy carries only in-frame clones and drops some. In the table there are some 2,000 clones, 80% to 85% of which are singletons. Sequences were derived from bone marrow, sampled before or after starting hypomethylating agent treatment for myelodysplastic syndrome (not recorded which). The receptors shown here come from a human donor with myelodysplastic syndrome.

The CDR3 loop reads CASSLGGLAGIGHYYEQYF. Written as DNA, the CDR3 is TGTGCCAGCAGCTTAGGGGGACTAGCGGGAATCGGTCACTACTACGAGCAGTACTTC. The chain links TRBV13 to TRBJ2-7, with 13 bases that match TRBD2. Germline lookup yields CDR1 PRHDT and CDR2 FYEKMQ (reference sequence). The CDR3 has 19 residues. Trimming took 0 bases from V and 3 from J; bases not matched to a gene: 11.

The chain employs TRBV30 and TRBJ2-1, with D unresolved. Germline V gene data show CDR1 as GTSNPN and CDR2 as SVGIG (reference sequence). The CDR3 sequence is 14 residues long. V shed 1 base and J shed 0 bases, with 7 bases lying between them. CDR3 DNA: TGTGCCTGGAGTGGTATGAGCTCCTACAATGAGCAGTTCTTC. Its translation: CAWSGMSSYNEQFF.

V is TRBV20-1 and J is TRBJ1-5; D is unclear. The germline V gene has CDR1 DFQATT and CDR2 SNEGSKA (reference sequence). This CDR3 comprises 10 residues. Trimming pared 4 bases from V and 6 bases from J, leaving 4 bases between. The CDR3 bases are TGCAGTGCTATCGGTCAGCCCCAGCATTTT. Translated: CSAIGQPQHF.

There are a few counts of this clone. V and J are TRBV6-6 and TRBJ1-2; 12 bases line up with TRBD1. In germline, CDR1 is MNHNY, CDR2 SVGAGI (reference sequence). This CDR3 contains 14 residues. The trim removed 4 bases at V and 7 bases at J, leaving 4 bases unmatched. DNA for the CDR3: TGTGCCAGCAGTTCCGGGACAGGGGGCATTGGCTACACCTTC. Translating gives CASSSGTGGIGYTF.

V gene TRBV19 combines with J gene TRBJ2-3, with TRBD2 matching over 8 bases. Germline lookup yields CDR1 LNHDA and CDR2 SQIVND (reference sequence). Losses at the gene ends were 3 bases for V and 1 base for J; bases not matched to a gene: 0. This CDR3 comprises 14 residues. The CDR3 loop reads CASSMTSGTDTQYF. In nucleotides, the CDR3 is TGTGCCAGTAGTATGACTAGCGGCACAGATACGCAGTATTTT. The full variable domain, completed using reference TRBV19 and TRBJ2-3, is DGGITQSPKYLFRKEGQNVTLSCEQNLNHDAMYWYRQDPGQGLRLIYYSQIVNDFQKGDIAEGYSVSREKKESFPLTVTSAQKNPTAFYLCASSMTSGTDTQYFGPGTRLTVL.

The rearrangement links TRBV30 to TRBJ1-2; D is uncertain. Trimming cost V 3 bases and J 7 bases, with 12 bases left between them. CDR1 and CDR2 from the germline V gene are GTSNPN and SVGIG (reference sequence). The CDR3 loop spans 12 amino acids. The CDR3 region has the DNA TGTGCCTGGAGGACGGCGCGTGGTGGCTACACCTTC. As protein: CAWRTARGGYTF. The full variable domain, rest sourced from reference TRBV30 and TRBJ1-2, is SQTIHQWPATLVQPVGSPLSLECTVEGTSNPNLYWYRQAAGRGLQLLFYSVGIGQISSEVPQNLSASRPQDRQFILSSKKLLLSDSGFYLCAWRTARGGYTFGSGTRLTVV.

This clone rates as medium-sized. The chain uses TRBV7-3 and TRBJ2-7; 10 positions agree with TRBD2. V shed 2 bases and J 4 bases; nucleotides not matched to a gene: 5. The CDR3 has 15 amino acids. The V gene's germline CDR1 is SGHTA and CDR2 FQGTGA. The CDR3 sequence: CASSLGLAGVYEQYF. The CDR3 nucleotides are TGTGCCAGCAGCTTAGGTCTAGCGGGAGTTTACGAGCAGTACTTC.

CDR3 sequence reads: CASSLNRDYGYTF. DNA for the CDR3: TGTGCCAGCAGTTTAAACAGGGACTATGGCTACACCTTC. The V gene is TRBV27, the J gene TRBJ1-2, with D possibly TRBD1 on 6 matching bases. V was clipped by 2 bases and J by 3 bases, with 7 bases between them. CDR3 length equals 13 residues. Germline V gene sequence: CDR1 MNHEY, CDR2 SMNVEV (reference sequence).

The CDR3 here is CASSGQPGLARRGELFF. In nucleotides, the CDR3 is TGTGCCAGCAGCGGGCAACCAGGACTAGCGCGTAGGGGGGAGCTGTTTTTT. The genes are TRBV9 and TRBJ2-2; 9 nucleotides line up with TRBD2. The CDR3 is 17 residues long. The V gene end was trimmed by 3 bases and the J gene end by 8 bases; junction bases not matched to a gene: 14. Germline loops: CDR1 SGDLS, CDR2 YYNGEE.

This chain links TRBV4-2 with TRBJ2-3; 11 bases align to TRBD2. With V trimmed by 0 bases and J by 5 bases, 4 bases remained unmatched. There are 16 residues in the CDR3. CDR1 LGHNA and CDR2 YNFKEQ come from the germline V gene. The CDR3 sequence: CASSQDPTSGGDTQYF. The DNA for the CDR3 is TGTGCCAGCAGCCAAGACCCCACTAGCGGGGGAGATACGCAGTATTTT.

This chain uses TRBV28 with TRBJ1-2; D unresolved. CDR3 size: 13 residues. Trimming took off 7 bases at V and 4 bases at J, with 13 bases between the two ends. Germline CDR1 and CDR2: MDHEN and SYDVKM. CDR3 nucleotides: TGTGCCAGCACACTACGCGCAGGCTATGGCTACACCTTC. Translation gives CASTLRAGYGYTF.

This clone was counted a single time. The gene calls are TRBV7-2 and TRBJ2-7, with no clear D. Deletions cut 1 base from V and 1 base from J, with 2 bases between. Germline V gene lookup returns CDR1 SGHTA and CDR2 FQGNSA. The CDR3 extends over 12 amino acids. CDR3 in DNA: TGTGCCAGCAGCTTAGGATCCTACGAGCAGTACTTC. Translating gives CASSLGSYEQYF.

This chain joins TRBV27 and TRBJ2-1; a weak D match, TRBD2 (7 bases). This CDR3 region has 15 residues. The ends were cut back, 4 bases at V and 6 bases at J, with 16 bases in the middle. Germline CDR1 and CDR2: MNHEY and SMNVEV (reference sequence). In DNA, the CDR3 is TGTGCCAGCAGTTCCCGCGGGAGAGGGGGCAATGAGCAGTTCTTC. Translated: CASSSRGRGGNEQFF.

The gene calls are TRBV28 and TRBJ2-3; D is ambiguous. V was shortened by 2 bases and J by 5 bases, with 8 bases between the two germline ends. Germline CDR1 is MDHEN and CDR2 is SYDVKM. This CDR3 has 13 residues. The CDR3 nucleotides read TGTGCCAGCAGTTTACTATCTGGAGATACGCAGTATTTT. It yields the protein CASSLLSGDTQYF.

The rearrangement links TRBV4-2 to TRBJ1-5; TRBD1 matches 8 bases. CDR3 length equals 14 residues. Germline-derived CDR1 and CDR2 are LGHNA and YNFKEQ. V shed 4 bases, J shed 2 bases, and the junction held 1 base outside the gene matches. The CDR3 nucleotides are TGTGCCAGCAGCCCGACAGGGGGCAATCAGCCCCAGCATTTT. It yields the protein CASSPTGGNQPQHF.